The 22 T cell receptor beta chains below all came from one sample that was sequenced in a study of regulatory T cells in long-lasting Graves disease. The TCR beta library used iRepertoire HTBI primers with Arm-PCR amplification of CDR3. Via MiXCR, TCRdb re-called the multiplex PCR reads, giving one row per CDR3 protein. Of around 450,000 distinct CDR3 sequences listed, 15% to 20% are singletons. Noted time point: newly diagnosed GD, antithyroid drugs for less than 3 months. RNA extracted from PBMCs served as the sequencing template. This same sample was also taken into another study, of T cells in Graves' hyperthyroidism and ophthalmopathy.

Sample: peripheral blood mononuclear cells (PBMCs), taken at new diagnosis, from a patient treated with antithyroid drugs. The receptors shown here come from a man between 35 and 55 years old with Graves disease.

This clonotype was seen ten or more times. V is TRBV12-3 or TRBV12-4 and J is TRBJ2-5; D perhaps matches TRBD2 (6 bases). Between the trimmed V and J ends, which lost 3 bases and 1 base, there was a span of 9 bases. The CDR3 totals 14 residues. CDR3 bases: TGTGCCAGCAGTTTGCCGGGAGCCCAAGAGACCCAGTACTTC. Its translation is CASSLPGAQETQYF.

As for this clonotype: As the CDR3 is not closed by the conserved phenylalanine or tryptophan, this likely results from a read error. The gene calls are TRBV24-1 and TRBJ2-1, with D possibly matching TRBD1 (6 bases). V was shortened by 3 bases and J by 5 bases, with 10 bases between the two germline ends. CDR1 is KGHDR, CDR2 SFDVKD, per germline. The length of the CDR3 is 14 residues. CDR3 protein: CATSDPGQNNEQFL. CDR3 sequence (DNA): TGTGCCACCAGTGATCCCGGACAGAACAATGAGCAGTTCCTC.

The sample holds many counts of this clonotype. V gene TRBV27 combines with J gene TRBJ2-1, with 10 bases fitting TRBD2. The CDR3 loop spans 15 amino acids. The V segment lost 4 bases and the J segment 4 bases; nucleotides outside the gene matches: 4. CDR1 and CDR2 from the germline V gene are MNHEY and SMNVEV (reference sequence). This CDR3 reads CASSWNSGRYNEQFF. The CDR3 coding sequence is TGTGCCAGCAGTTGGAATAGCGGGAGGTACAATGAGCAGTTCTTC.

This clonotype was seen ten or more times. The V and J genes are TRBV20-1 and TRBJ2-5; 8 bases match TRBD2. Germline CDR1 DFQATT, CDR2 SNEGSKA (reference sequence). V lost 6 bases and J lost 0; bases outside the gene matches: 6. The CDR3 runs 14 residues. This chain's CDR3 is CSAAGTRYQETQYF. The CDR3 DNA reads TGCAGTGCCGCCGGGACTAGGTACCAAGAGACCCAGTACTTC.

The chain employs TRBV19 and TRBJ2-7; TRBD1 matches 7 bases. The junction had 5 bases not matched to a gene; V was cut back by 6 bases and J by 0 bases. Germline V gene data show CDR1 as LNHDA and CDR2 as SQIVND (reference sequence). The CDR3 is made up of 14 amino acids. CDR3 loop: CASRSRDSSYEQYF. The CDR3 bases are TGTGCCAGTAGGAGCCGGGACAGCTCCTACGAGCAGTACTTC.

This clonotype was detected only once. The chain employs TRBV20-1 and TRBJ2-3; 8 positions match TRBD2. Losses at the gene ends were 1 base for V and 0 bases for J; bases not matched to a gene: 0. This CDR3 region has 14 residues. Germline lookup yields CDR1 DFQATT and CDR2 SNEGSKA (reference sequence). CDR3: CSARGLASTDTQYF. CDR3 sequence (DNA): TGCAGTGCTAGAGGACTAGCGAGCACAGATACGCAGTATTTT.

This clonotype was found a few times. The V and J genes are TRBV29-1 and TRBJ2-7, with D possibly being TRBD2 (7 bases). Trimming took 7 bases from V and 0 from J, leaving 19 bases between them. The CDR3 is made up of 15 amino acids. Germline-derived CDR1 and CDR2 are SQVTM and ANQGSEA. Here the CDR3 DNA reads TGCAGCGCACGGGGGGCAAGTCTTAGCTCCTACGAGCAGTACTTC. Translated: CSARGASLSSYEQYF.

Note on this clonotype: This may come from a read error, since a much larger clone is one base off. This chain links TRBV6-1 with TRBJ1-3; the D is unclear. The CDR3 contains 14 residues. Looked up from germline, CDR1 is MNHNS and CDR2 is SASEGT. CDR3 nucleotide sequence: TGTGCCAGCAAGTTACACGGCTCTGGAAGCACCATATATTTT. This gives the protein CASKLHGSGSTIYF.

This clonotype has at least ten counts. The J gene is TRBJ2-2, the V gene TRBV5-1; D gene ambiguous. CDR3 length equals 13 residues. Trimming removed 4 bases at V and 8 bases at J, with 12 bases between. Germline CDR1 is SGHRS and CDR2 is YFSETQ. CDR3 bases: TGCGCCAGCAGCCCCACGGCGACGGGGGAGCTGTTTTTT. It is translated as CASSPTATGELFF.

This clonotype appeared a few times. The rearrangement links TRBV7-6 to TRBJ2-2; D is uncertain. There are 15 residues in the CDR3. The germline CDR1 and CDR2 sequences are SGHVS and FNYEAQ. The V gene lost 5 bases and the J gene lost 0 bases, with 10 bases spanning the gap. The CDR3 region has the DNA TGTGCCAGCAGCACAAGGCCGGCGAACACCGGGGAGCTGTTTTTT. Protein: CASSTRPANTGELFF.

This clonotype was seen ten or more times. This CDR3 is CATSRDKASIEQFF. The CDR3 DNA reads as TGTGCCACCAGCAGAGATAAGGCTAGTATTGAGCAGTTCTTC. This chain links TRBV15 with TRBJ2-1, with D unclear. CDR1 is LNHNV, CDR2 YYDKDF, per germline (reference sequence). The ends were cut back, 0 bases at V and 9 bases at J, with 12 bases in the middle. The CDR3 is 14 amino acids.

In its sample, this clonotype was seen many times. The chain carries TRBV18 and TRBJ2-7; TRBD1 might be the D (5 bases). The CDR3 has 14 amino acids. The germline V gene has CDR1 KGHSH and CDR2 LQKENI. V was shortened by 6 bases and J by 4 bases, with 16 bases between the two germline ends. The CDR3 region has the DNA TGTGCCAGCTCCACGGACACGGCCGGATACGAGCAGTACTTC. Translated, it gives CASSTDTAGYEQYF.

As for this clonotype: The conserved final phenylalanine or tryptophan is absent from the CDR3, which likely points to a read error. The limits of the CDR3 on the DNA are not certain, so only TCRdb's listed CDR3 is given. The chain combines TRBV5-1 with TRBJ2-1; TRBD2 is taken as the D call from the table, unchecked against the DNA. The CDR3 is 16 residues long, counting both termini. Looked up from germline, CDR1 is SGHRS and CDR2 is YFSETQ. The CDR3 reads CASSLQVAGIYNEQLL.

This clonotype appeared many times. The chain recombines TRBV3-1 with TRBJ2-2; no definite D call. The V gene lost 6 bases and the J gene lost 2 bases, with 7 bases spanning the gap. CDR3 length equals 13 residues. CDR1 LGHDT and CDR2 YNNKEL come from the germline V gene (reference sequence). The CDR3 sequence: CASRLRNTGELFF. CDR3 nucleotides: TGTGCCAGCAGGCTTAGAAACACCGGGGAGCTGTTTTTT.

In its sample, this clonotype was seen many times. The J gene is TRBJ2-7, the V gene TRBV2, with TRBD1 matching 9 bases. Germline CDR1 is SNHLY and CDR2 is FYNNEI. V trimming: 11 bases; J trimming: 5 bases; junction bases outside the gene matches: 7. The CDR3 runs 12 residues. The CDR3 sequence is CAARDRVDEQYF. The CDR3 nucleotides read TGTGCCGCCCGGGACAGGGTCGACGAGCAGTACTTC. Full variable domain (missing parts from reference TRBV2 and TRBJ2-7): EPEVTQTPSHQVTQMGQEVILRCVPISNHLYFYWYRQILGQKVEFLVSFYNNEISEKSEIFDDQFSVERPDGSNFTLKIRSTKLEDSAMYFCAARDRVDEQYFGPGTRLTVT.

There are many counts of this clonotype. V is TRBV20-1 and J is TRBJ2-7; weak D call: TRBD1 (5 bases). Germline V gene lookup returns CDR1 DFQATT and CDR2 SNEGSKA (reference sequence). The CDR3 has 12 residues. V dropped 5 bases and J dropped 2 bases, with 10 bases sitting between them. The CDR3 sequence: CSALQVTYEQYF. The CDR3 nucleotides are TGCAGTGCTCTACAGGTGACCTACGAGCAGTACTTC.

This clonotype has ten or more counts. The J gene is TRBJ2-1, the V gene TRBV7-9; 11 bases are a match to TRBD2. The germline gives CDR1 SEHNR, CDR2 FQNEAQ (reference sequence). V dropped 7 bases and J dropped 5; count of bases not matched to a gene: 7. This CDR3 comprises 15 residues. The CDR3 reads CASNPGTSGHNEQFF. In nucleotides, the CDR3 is TGTGCCAGCAACCCCGGGACTAGCGGCCACAATGAGCAGTTCTTC.

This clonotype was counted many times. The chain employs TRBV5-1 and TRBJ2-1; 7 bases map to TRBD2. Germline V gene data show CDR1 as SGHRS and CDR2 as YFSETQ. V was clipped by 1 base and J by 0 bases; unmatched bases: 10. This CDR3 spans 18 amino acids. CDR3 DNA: TGCGCCAGCAGCTTGTACCGATTGGGGGGGAGCTCCTACAATGAGCAGTTCTTC. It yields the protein CASSLYRLGGSSYNEQFF. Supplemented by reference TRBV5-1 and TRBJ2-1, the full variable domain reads KAGVTQTPRYLIKTRGQQVTLSCSPISGHRSVSWYQQTPGQGLQFLFEYFSETQRNKGNFPGRFSGRQFSNSRSEMNVSTLELGDSALYLCASSLYRLGGSSYNEQFFGPGTRLTVL.

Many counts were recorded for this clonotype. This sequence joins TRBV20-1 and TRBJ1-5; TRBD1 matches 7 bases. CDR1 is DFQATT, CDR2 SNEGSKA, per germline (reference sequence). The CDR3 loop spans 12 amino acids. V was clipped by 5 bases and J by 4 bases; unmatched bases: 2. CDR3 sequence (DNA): TGCAGTGCTCCAGGGGGTAATCAGCCCCAGCATTTT. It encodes CSAPGGNQPQHF.

CDR3 sequence (DNA): TGCAGTGCTAGAGACTACGAAAATTTGACGGGACCCCCAAGCTCCTACGAGCAGTACTTC. Residues: CSARDYENLTGPPSSYEQYF. V and J are TRBV20-1 and TRBJ2-7; D may correspond to TRBD1 or TRBD2 (5 bases each). The CDR3 is made up of 20 amino acids. V was trimmed by 0 bases and J by 0 bases, leaving 27 bases between them. CDR1 is DFQATT, CDR2 SNEGSKA, per germline (reference sequence).

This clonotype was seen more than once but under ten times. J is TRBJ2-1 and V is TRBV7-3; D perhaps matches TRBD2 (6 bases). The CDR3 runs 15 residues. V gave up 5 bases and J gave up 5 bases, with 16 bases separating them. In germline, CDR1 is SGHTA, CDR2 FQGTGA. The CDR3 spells CASSLSGTPNNEQFF. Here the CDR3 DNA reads TGTGCCAGCAGCCTTTCCGGGACTCCAAACAATGAGCAGTTCTTC.

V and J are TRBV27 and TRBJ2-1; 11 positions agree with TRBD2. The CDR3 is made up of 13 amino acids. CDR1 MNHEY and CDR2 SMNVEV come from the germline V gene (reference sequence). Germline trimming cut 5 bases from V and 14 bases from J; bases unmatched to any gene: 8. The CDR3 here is CASSLSVAGGKFF. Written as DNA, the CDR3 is TGTGCCAGCAGTCTGAGTGTAGCGGGAGGGAAGTTCTTC.